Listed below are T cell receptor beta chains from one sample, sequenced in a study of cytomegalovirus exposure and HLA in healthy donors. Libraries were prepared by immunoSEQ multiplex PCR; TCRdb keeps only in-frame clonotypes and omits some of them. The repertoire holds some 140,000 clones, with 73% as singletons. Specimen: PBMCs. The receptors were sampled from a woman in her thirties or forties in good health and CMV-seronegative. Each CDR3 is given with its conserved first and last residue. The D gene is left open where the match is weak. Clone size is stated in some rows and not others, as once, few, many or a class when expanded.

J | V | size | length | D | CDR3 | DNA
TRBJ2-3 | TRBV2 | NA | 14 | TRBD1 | CASSKDRGPDTQYF | TGTGCCAGCAGTAAAGACAGGGGCCCAGATACGCAGTATTTT
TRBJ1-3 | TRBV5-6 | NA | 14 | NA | CASSFRQPGNTIYF | TGTGCCAGCAGCTTCAGACAACCTGGAAACACCATATATTTT
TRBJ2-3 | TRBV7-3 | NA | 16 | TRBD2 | CASSIGTSGGTDTQYF | TGTGCCAGCAGCATTGGGACTAGCGGGGGTACAGATACGCAGTATTTT
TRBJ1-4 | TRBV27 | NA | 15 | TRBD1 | CASSRLGQGSEKLFF | TGTGCCAGCAGTCGCCTGGGACAGGGGAGTGAAAAACTGTTTTTT
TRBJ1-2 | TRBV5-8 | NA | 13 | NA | CAGSVFRGYGYTF | TGTGCCGGATCGGTCTTTAGGGGCTATGGCTACACCTTC
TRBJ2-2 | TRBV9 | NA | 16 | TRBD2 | CASSVGGGANTGELFF | TGTGCCAGCAGCGTAGGTGGGGGGGCGAACACCGGGGAGCTGTTTTTT
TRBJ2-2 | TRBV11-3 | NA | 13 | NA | CASSLQLPGELFF | TGTGCCAGCAGCTTACAACTACCCGGGGAGCTGTTTTTT
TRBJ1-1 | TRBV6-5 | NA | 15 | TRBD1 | CASSFTGTGTTEAFF | TGTGCCAGCAGTTTTACCGGGACAGGGACAACTGAAGCTTTCTTT
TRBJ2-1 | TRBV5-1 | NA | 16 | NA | CASSLEGPSSYNEQFF | TGCGCCAGCAGCTTGGAGGGGCCGAGCTCCTACAATGAGCAGTTCTTC
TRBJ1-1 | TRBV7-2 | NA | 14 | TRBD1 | CASSSGQVNTEAFF | TGTGCCAGCAGCTCTGGACAGGTGAACACTGAAGCTTTCTTT
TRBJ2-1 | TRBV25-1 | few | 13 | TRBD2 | CASRAGGSNEQFF | TGTGCCAGCAGAGCGGGGGGGTCGAATGAGCAGTTCTTC
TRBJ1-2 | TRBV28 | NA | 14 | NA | CASRDSPGPYGYTF | TGTGCCAGCCGGGACTCTCCGGGCCCCTATGGCTACACCTTC
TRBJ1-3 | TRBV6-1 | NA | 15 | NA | CASSEVLSSGNTIYF | TGTGCCAGCAGTGAAGTGCTAAGCTCTGGAAACACCATATATTTT
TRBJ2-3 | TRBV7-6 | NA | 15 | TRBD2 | CASSLEASGGDTQYF | TGTGCCAGCAGCTTAGAAGCTAGCGGGGGAGATACGCAGTATTTT
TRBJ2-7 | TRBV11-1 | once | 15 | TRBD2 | CASSLTLADSYEQYF | TGTGCCAGCAGCTTAACACTAGCGGACTCCTACGAGCAGTACTTC
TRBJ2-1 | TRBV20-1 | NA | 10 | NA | CSGGINEQFF | TGCAGTGGCGGCATTAATGAGCAGTTCTTC
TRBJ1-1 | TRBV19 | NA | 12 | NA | CASNRENTEAFF | TGTGCCAGTAATCGGGAGAACACTGAAGCTTTCTTT
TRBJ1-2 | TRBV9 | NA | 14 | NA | CASSATRTANGYTF | TGTGCCAGCAGCGCAACCAGGACAGCCAACGGCTACACCTTC
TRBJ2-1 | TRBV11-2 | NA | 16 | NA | CASSPEGSGLYNEQFF | TGTGCCAGCAGCCCGGAAGGGAGCGGGCTTTACAATGAGCAGTTCTTC
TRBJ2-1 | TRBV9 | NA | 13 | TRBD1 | CASSVEDRGEQFF | TGTGCCAGCAGCGTAGAAGACAGGGGCGAGCAGTTCTTC
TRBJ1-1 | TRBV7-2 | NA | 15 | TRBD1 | CASSLGDRANTEAFF | TGTGCCAGCAGCTTAGGGGACAGGGCGAACACTGAAGCTTTCTTT
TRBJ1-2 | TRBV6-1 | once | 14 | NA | CASLAFGGDYGYTF | TGTGCCAGCCTGGCATTTGGGGGGGACTATGGCTACACCTTC
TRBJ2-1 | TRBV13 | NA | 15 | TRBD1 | CASSSRDRSYNEQFF | TGTGCCAGCAGCTCCCGGGACAGGTCCTACAATGAGCAGTTCTTC
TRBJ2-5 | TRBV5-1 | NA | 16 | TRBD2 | CASSLELAGFMKTQYF | TGCGCCAGCAGCTTGGAGCTAGCGGGGTTCATGAAGACCCAGTACTTC
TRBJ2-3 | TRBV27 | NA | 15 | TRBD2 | CASSISGGAGDTQYF | TGTGCCAGCAGTATTAGCGGGGGGGCAGGGGATACGCAGTATTTT
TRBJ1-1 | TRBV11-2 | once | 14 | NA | CASSLRVGAGEAFF | TGTGCCAGCAGCTTAAGGGTGGGAGCGGGTGAAGCTTTCTTT
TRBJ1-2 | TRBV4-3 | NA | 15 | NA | CASSQDRRGALIFTF | TGCGCCAGCAGCCAAGATCGCCGGGGGGCCCTTATCTTTACCTTC
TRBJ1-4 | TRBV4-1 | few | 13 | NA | CASSQEGNGKLFF | TGCGCCAGCAGCCAAGAGGGCAACGGAAAACTGTTTTTT
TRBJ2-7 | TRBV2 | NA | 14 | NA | CASSEDMLAYEQYF | TGTGCCAGCAGTGAGGACATGCTAGCCTACGAGCAGTACTTC
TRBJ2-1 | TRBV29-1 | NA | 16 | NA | CSVERTPGSSYNEQFF | TGCAGCGTTGAACGAACCCCGGGATCCTCCTACAATGAGCAGTTCTTC
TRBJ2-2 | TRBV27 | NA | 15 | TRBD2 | CASSVAGGPAGELFF | TGTGCCAGCAGTGTAGCGGGGGGGCCTGCCGGGGAGCTGTTTTTT
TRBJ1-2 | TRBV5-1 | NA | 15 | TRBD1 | CASSLVSGGGYGYTF | TGCGCCAGCAGCTTGGTATCAGGGGGCGGTTATGGCTACACCTTC
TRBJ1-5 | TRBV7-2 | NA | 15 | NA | CASSFRGQYNQPQHF | TGTGCCAGCAGCTTTCGCGGGCAGTACAATCAGCCCCAGCATTTT
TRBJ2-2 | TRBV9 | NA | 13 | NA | CASSVRETGELFF | TGTGCCAGCAGCGTAAGGGAGACCGGGGAGCTGTTTTTT
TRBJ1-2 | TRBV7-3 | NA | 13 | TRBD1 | CASSMGQSYGYTF | TGTGCCAGCAGCATGGGACAGAGCTATGGCTACACCTTC
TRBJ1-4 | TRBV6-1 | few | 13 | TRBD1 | CASSLQGREKLFF | TGTGCCAGCAGTCTACAGGGGAGGGAAAAACTGTTTTTT
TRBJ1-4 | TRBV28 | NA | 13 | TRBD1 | CASGLGQDEKLFF | TGTGCCAGTGGGCTCGGACAGGACGAAAAACTGTTTTTT
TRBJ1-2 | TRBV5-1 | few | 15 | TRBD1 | CASSLTGGSNYGYTF | TGCGCCAGCAGCTTAACAGGGGGCTCAAACTATGGCTACACCTTC
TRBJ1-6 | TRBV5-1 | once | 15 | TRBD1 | CVSSLDGQGNSPLHF | TGCGTCAGCAGCTTGGACGGACAGGGTAATTCACCCCTCCACTTT
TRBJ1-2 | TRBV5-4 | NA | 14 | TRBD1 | CASSFRDRVYGYTF | TGTGCCAGCAGCTTCAGGGACAGGGTTTATGGCTACACCTTC
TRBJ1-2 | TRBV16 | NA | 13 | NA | CASSQNSAYGYTF | TGTGCCAGCAGCCAAAACAGTGCCTATGGCTACACCTTC
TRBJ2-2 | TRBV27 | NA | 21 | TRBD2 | CASSLAPGLAGGLISTGELFF | TGTGCCAGCAGTTTAGCGCCGGGACTAGCGGGGGGGCTAATTAGCACCGGGGAGCTGTTTTTT
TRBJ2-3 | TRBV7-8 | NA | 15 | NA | CASSAVGGGTDTQYF | TGTGCCAGCAGCGCCGTGGGGGGAGGCACAGATACGCAGTATTTT
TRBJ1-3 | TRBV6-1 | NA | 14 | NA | CASSEVGHGNTIYF | TGTGCCAGCAGTGAAGTGGGACACGGAAACACCATATATTTT
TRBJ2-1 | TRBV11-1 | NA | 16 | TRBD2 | CASSPWTSGGYYEQFF | TGTGCCAGCAGCCCATGGACTAGCGGGGGGTATTATGAGCAGTTCTTC